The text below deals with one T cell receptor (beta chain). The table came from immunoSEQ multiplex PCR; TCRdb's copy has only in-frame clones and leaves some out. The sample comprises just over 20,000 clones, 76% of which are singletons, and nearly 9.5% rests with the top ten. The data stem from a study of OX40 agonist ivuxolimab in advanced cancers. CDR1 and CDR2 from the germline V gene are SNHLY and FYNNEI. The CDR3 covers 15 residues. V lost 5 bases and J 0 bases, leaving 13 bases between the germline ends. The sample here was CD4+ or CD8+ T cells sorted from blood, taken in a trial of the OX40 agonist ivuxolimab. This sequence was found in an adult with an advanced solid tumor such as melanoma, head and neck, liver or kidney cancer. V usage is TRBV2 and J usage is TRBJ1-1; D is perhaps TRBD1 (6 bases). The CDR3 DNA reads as TGTGCCAGCAGTTCCGAGGGACACTTGAACACTGAAGCTTTCTTT. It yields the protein CASSSEGHLNTEAFF.